Listed below are T cell receptor beta chains from one sample, sequenced in a study of read filtering for tumor transcriptome and immune sequencing. TCRdb re-called the reads with MiXCR, one entry per CDR3 protein. Of tens of thousands of distinct CDR3 sequences detected, more than 20% appear once; the ten largest clones hold roughly 15%. The sample consisted of a population of CD138-negative cells sorted from bone marrow. All receptors derive from a donor over 35 with multiple myeloma. The CDR3 runs from the conserved cysteine through the conserved F or W. The D gene is left open where the match is weak. A clone size is listed for some rows: how often the clone was seen (once, few, many), or a class if it is expanded.

d_gene: -
abundance: many
j_gene: TRBJ1-1
v_gene: TRBV5-8
CDR3nt: TGTGCCAGCAGCCCCGGGACATTGAACACTGAAGCTTTCTTT
CDR3aa: CASSPGTLNTEAFF

d_gene: -
abundance: many
j_gene: TRBJ2-7
v_gene: TRBV20-1
CDR3nt: TGCAGTGCTAGAGGTCGGGGCTCCGCTTATGAGCAGTACTTC
CDR3aa: CSARGRGSAYEQYF

d_gene: -
abundance: many
j_gene: TRBJ2-2
v_gene: TRBV5-1
CDR3nt: TGCGCCAGCAGTAGGTCAGCGACCCCTAACACCGGGGAGCTGTTTTTT
CDR3aa: CASSRSATPNTGELFF

d_gene: TRBD2
abundance: many
j_gene: TRBJ2-4
v_gene: TRBV4-1
CDR3nt: TGCGCCAGCAGCCAAGTGGCGGGGGGTCAGTACTTC
CDR3aa: CASSQVAGGQYF

d_gene: -
abundance: many
j_gene: TRBJ1-1
v_gene: TRBV20-1
CDR3nt: TGCAGTGCTAGAGATCAGGACGCGCTCCCCGAAGCTTTCTTT
CDR3aa: CSARDQDALPEAFF

d_gene: -
abundance: many
j_gene: TRBJ2-1
v_gene: TRBV5-1
CDR3nt: TGCGCCAGCAGCTGGGGGACGGGGAAGTACAATGAGCAGTTCTTC
CDR3aa: CASSWGTGKYNEQFF

d_gene: -
abundance: -
j_gene: TRBJ2-5
v_gene: TRBV6-2/TRBV6-3
CDR3nt: TGTGCCAGCAGTTGGGAGGACCAAAAGACCCAGTACTTC
CDR3aa: CASSWEDQKTQYF

d_gene: -
abundance: few
j_gene: TRBJ2-7
v_gene: TRBV28
CDR3nt: TGTGCCAGCAGTCTACCCCTAGAAGTTAACTACGAGCAGTACTTC
CDR3aa: CASSLPLEVNYEQYF

d_gene: TRBD1
abundance: -
j_gene: TRBJ2-1
v_gene: TRBV11-2
CDR3nt: TGTGCCAGCAGCTTCACAGGGGGCGAAATCAATAAGCAGTTCTTC
CDR3aa: CASSFTGGEINKQFF

d_gene: TRBD2
abundance: many
j_gene: TRBJ2-3
v_gene: TRBV7-3
CDR3nt: TGTGCCAGCAGCTCGACTAGCGGGAGTGATACGCAGTATTTT
CDR3aa: CASSSTSGSDTQYF

d_gene: TRBD2
abundance: many
j_gene: TRBJ2-2
v_gene: TRBV5-1
CDR3nt: TGCGCCAGCATCGCGGGAGCGGGAGCCAACACCGGGGAGCTGTTTTTT
CDR3aa: CASIAGAGANTGELFF

d_gene: TRBD2
abundance: many
j_gene: TRBJ2-1
v_gene: TRBV29-1
CDR3nt: TGCAGCGTTGGGATACTAGCGGGGGCCAGCAATGAGCAGTTCTTC
CDR3aa: CSVGILAGASNEQFF

d_gene: -
abundance: -
j_gene: TRBJ1-1
v_gene: TRBV6-5
CDR3nt: TGTTCCAGCAGGCCATTCGCACCGCAGAACACTGAAGCTTTCTTT
CDR3aa: CSSRPFAPQNTEAFF

d_gene: -
abundance: many
j_gene: TRBJ2-1
v_gene: TRBV20-1
CDR3nt: TGCAGTGCACCTCTGGGGGGGGCCGGGAATGAGCAGTTCTTC
CDR3aa: CSAPLGGAGNEQFF

d_gene: TRBD1
abundance: few
j_gene: TRBJ1-1
v_gene: TRBV13
CDR3nt: TGTGCCAGTGGACGGACAGGCGAAGCTTTCTTT
CDR3aa: CASGRTGEAFF

d_gene: TRBD1
abundance: many
j_gene: TRBJ2-3
v_gene: TRBV19
CDR3nt: TGTGCCAGTAACGGCAGGGGGACAGATACGCAGTATTTT
CDR3aa: CASNGRGTDTQYF

d_gene: TRBD1
abundance: many
j_gene: TRBJ1-1
v_gene: TRBV24-1
CDR3nt: TGTGCCACCAGTGAAGGGGGACAGGGGGGAATGAACACTGAAGCTTTCTTT
CDR3aa: CATSEGGQGGMNTEAFF

d_gene: -
abundance: many
j_gene: TRBJ2-1
v_gene: TRBV3-1
CDR3nt: TGTGCCAGCAGCCAAGATTCCATCAGCTCCTACAATGAGCAGTTCTTC
CDR3aa: CASSQDSISSYNEQFF

d_gene: -
abundance: few
j_gene: TRBJ2-6
v_gene: TRBV6-6
CDR3nt: TGTGCCAGCAGTTACCCCGAGAGCTCTGGGGCCAACGTCCTGACTTTC
CDR3aa: CASSYPESSGANVLTF

d_gene: -
abundance: many
j_gene: TRBJ2-6
v_gene: TRBV2
CDR3nt: TGTGCCAGCAGCCCAAGACAGAACTCTGGGGCCAACGTCCTGACTTTC
CDR3aa: CASSPRQNSGANVLTF

d_gene: TRBD2
abundance: -
j_gene: TRBJ2-1
v_gene: TRBV30
CDR3nt: TGTGCCTGGAGCGCGGGACTAGCTCGCAATGAGCAGTTCTTC
CDR3aa: CAWSAGLARNEQFF

d_gene: TRBD2
abundance: many
j_gene: TRBJ2-1
v_gene: TRBV20-1
CDR3nt: TGCAGTGCTGGGAGGGGACTAGCGGAAAATGAGCAGTTCTTC
CDR3aa: CSAGRGLAENEQFF

d_gene: -
abundance: -
j_gene: TRBJ2-7
v_gene: TRBV20-1
CDR3nt: TGCAGTGCTAGTCCCCCAGGAGGAAGGAAATCCTACGAGCAGTACTTC
CDR3aa: CSASPPGGRKSYEQYF

d_gene: TRBD2
abundance: many
j_gene: TRBJ2-7
v_gene: TRBV27
CDR3nt: TGTGCCAGCCGACTAGCGGGTGCCTACGAGCAGTACTTC
CDR3aa: CASRLAGAYEQYF

d_gene: TRBD2
abundance: many
j_gene: TRBJ2-2
v_gene: TRBV12-3/TRBV12-4
CDR3nt: TGTGCCAGCACCGGGACTAGCGGGAGTATCGGGGAGCTGTTTTTT
CDR3aa: CASTGTSGSIGELFF

d_gene: -
abundance: -
j_gene: TRBJ2-5
v_gene: TRBV5-6
CDR3nt: TGTGCCAGCAGCTTGGCCGCAGAAGGAGGAGAGACCCAGTACTTC
CDR3aa: CASSLAAEGGETQYF

d_gene: -
abundance: -
j_gene: TRBJ1-2
v_gene: TRBV7-8
CDR3nt: TGTGCCAGCAGCTTATTTGCGACACTTTATGGCTACACCTTC
CDR3aa: CASSLFATLYGYTF

d_gene: -
abundance: many
j_gene: TRBJ2-1
v_gene: TRBV25-1
CDR3nt: TGTGCCAGCAGTGAATCTCTTGGCGGGTTTTCCTACAATGAGCAGTTCTTC
CDR3aa: CASSESLGGFSYNEQFF

d_gene: -
abundance: few
j_gene: TRBJ2-5
v_gene: TRBV7-9
CDR3nt: TGTGCCAGCAGCGGAGACACACAAGAGACCCAGTACTTC
CDR3aa: CASSGDTQETQYF

d_gene: -
abundance: many
j_gene: TRBJ2-2
v_gene: TRBV9
CDR3nt: TGTGCCAGCAGCGTAGTGGACACCGGGGAGCTGTTTTTT
CDR3aa: CASSVVDTGELFF

d_gene: TRBD2
abundance: many
j_gene: TRBJ2-3
v_gene: TRBV29-1
CDR3nt: TGCAGCGCCGTAGGGAGGGGCGCAGATACGCAGTATTTT
CDR3aa: CSAVGRGADTQYF

d_gene: -
abundance: many
j_gene: TRBJ2-1
v_gene: TRBV27
CDR3nt: TGTGCCAGCAGTGTTTACAATGAGCAGTTCTTC
CDR3aa: CASSVYNEQFF

d_gene: -
abundance: many
j_gene: TRBJ2-7
v_gene: TRBV27
CDR3nt: TGTGCCAGCAGGAAGGCAGGGAGCTCCTACGAGCAGTACTTC
CDR3aa: CASRKAGSSYEQYF

d_gene: -
abundance: many
j_gene: TRBJ2-7
v_gene: TRBV11-2
CDR3nt: TGTGCCAGCAGCTTTACGGGCTCCTACGAGCAGTACTTC
CDR3aa: CASSFTGSYEQYF

d_gene: -
abundance: many
j_gene: TRBJ2-7
v_gene: TRBV18
CDR3nt: TGTGCCAGCTCACCATCCCAGACCGGTGGGGACGAGCAGTACTTC
CDR3aa: CASSPSQTGGDEQYF

d_gene: TRBD2
abundance: few
j_gene: TRBJ2-5
v_gene: TRBV20-1
CDR3nt: TGCAGTGCTAGACCCAGGGGGACTAGCGGGGGAAAGGGAGAGACCCAGTACTTC
CDR3aa: CSARPRGTSGGKGETQYF

d_gene: -
abundance: -
j_gene: TRBJ2-1
v_gene: TRBV12-3/TRBV12-4
CDR3nt: TGTGCCAGCAGTCCCTATGGGGGAGAAAACCCCTACAATGAGCAGTTCTTC
CDR3aa: CASSPYGGENPYNEQFF

d_gene: -
abundance: many
j_gene: TRBJ1-5
v_gene: TRBV27
CDR3nt: TGTGCCAGCAGTTTGGTCGGGGGAAATAATCAGCCCCAGCATTTT
CDR3aa: CASSLVGGNNQPQHF

d_gene: TRBD1
abundance: -
j_gene: TRBJ2-2
v_gene: TRBV20-1
CDR3nt: TGCAGTGCTAGAGATTTAACCACCGAAGCCTCCAGGGGGCTCGTCGCCCGGGGGCTGTTTTTT
CDR3aa: CSARDLTTEASRGLVARGLFF

d_gene: -
abundance: many
j_gene: TRBJ2-3
v_gene: TRBV4-2
CDR3nt: TGTGCCAGCAGCCAAGATTTCCAGGGCGAGGTGGCAGATACGCAGTATTTT
CDR3aa: CASSQDFQGEVADTQYF

d_gene: TRBD1
abundance: many
j_gene: TRBJ2-2
v_gene: TRBV12-3/TRBV12-4
CDR3nt: TGTGCCAGCAGAACCGGGACAGGGAACACCGGGGAGCTGTTTTTT
CDR3aa: CASRTGTGNTGELFF

d_gene: TRBD1
abundance: few
j_gene: TRBJ1-5
v_gene: TRBV20-1
CDR3nt: TGCAGTGCTAGAGATGGGACAGGTTATAGCAATCAGCCCCAGCATTTT
CDR3aa: CSARDGTGYSNQPQHF

d_gene: TRBD1
abundance: many
j_gene: TRBJ2-5
v_gene: TRBV6-1
CDR3nt: TGTGCCAGCAGTTACCGGGACAGGGGCGAGACCCAGTACTTC
CDR3aa: CASSYRDRGETQYF

d_gene: -
abundance: many
j_gene: TRBJ2-3
v_gene: TRBV19
CDR3nt: TGTGCCACCTCCTACCAGCCTGCTAGCACAGATACGCAGTATTTT
CDR3aa: CATSYQPASTDTQYF

d_gene: -
abundance: few
j_gene: TRBJ2-5
v_gene: TRBV7-3
CDR3nt: TGTGCCAGCAGCTTATCGGGGCCGCAAGAGACCCAGTACTTC
CDR3aa: CASSLSGPQETQYF

d_gene: TRBD2
abundance: many
j_gene: TRBJ2-3
v_gene: TRBV11-3
CDR3nt: TGTGCCAGCAGCTTAGATTCCGGACTAGCGGGATCAGATACGCAGTATTTT
CDR3aa: CASSLDSGLAGSDTQYF

d_gene: -
abundance: few
j_gene: TRBJ2-1
v_gene: TRBV19
CDR3nt: TGTGCCAGTAAGATACAGGGTCGCGATGAGCAGTTCTTC
CDR3aa: CASKIQGRDEQFF

d_gene: -
abundance: many
j_gene: TRBJ1-5
v_gene: TRBV20-1
CDR3nt: TGCAGTTGGGACGGGGACGGGCCCCAGCATTTT
CDR3aa: CSWDGDGPQHF

d_gene: -
abundance: many
j_gene: TRBJ2-5
v_gene: TRBV3-1
CDR3nt: TGTGCCAGCAGCCCTTCAGAGGGAAGTCGAGAGACCCAGTACTTC
CDR3aa: CASSPSEGSRETQYF

d_gene: -
abundance: many
j_gene: TRBJ2-3
v_gene: TRBV20-1
CDR3nt: TGCAGTGCTAGTGTCGCAATGGGTACGCAGTATTTT
CDR3aa: CSASVAMGTQYF

d_gene: -
abundance: -
j_gene: TRBJ1-5
v_gene: TRBV23-1
CDR3nt: TGCGCCAGCAGTCAATCGGGGGGTCAGCCCCAGCATTTT
CDR3aa: CASSQSGGQPQHF

d_gene: -
abundance: -
j_gene: TRBJ2-5
v_gene: TRBV2
CDR3nt: TGTGCCAGCAATGAGGAACACCAAGAGACCCAGTACTTC
CDR3aa: CASNEEHQETQYF

d_gene: TRBD2
abundance: -
j_gene: TRBJ2-1
v_gene: TRBV6-5
CDR3nt: TGTGCCAGTCGGATGAGCGGGAGCCTCTACAATGAGCAGTTCTTC
CDR3aa: CASRMSGSLYNEQFF

d_gene: -
abundance: once
j_gene: TRBJ1-4
v_gene: TRBV19
CDR3nt: TGTGCCAGTAGTTTCCTCCCCGGGATAACGTTGAAAAGGCTGTTTTTT
CDR3aa: CASSFLPGITLKRLFF

d_gene: -
abundance: many
j_gene: TRBJ2-5
v_gene: TRBV21-1
CDR3nt: TGTGCCAGCAGCAAAAACCGGCGGGAGACCCAGTACTTC
CDR3aa: CASSKNRRETQYF

d_gene: -
abundance: -
j_gene: TRBJ1-5
v_gene: TRBV20-1
CDR3nt: TGCAGTGCTAGAGGGACACTAGATCAGCCCCAGCATTTT
CDR3aa: CSARGTLDQPQHF

d_gene: TRBD1
abundance: few
j_gene: TRBJ1-5
v_gene: TRBV16
CDR3nt: TGTGCCAGCAGCCGGACAGGGGGCAATCAGCCCCAGCATTTT
CDR3aa: CASSRTGGNQPQHF